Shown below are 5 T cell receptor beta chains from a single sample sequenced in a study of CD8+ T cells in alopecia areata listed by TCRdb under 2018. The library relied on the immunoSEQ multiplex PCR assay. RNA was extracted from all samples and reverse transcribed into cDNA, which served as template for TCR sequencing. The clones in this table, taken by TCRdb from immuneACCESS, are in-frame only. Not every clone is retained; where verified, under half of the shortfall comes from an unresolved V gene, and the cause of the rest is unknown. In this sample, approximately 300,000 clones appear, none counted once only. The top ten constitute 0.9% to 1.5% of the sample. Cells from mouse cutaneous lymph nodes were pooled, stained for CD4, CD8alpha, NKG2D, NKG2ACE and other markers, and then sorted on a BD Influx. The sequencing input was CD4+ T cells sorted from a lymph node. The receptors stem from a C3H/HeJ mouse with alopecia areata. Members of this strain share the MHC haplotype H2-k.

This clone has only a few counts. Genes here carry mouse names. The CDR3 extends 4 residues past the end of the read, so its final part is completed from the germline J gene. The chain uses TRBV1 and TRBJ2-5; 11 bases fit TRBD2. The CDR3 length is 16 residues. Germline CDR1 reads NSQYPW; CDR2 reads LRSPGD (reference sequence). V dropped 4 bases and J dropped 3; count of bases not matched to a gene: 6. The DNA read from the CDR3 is TGCACCTGCAGTGGCTGGACTGGGGGGCTTCAAGAC. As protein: CTCSGWTGGLQD. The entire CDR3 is CTCSGWTGGLQDTQYF.

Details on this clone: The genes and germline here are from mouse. The sequenced CDR3 bases are TGCACCTGCAGTGGAAGAGGGGGAGAA. Its translation is CTCSGRGGE. The whole CDR3 sequence reads CTCSGRGGETLYF. The rearrangement links TRBV1 to TRBJ2-3, with D maybe TRBD1 (6 bases). The CDR3 end lies 4 residues beyond the end of the read and is filled in from the germline J gene. Germline-derived CDR1 and CDR2 are NSQYPW and LRSPGD (reference sequence). CDR3 length: 13 residues.

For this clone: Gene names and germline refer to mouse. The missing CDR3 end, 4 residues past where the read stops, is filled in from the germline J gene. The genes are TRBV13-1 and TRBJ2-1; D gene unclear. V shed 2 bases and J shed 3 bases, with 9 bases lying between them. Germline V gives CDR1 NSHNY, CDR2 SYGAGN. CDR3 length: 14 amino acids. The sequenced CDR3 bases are TGTGCCAGCAGTGACCCCAACATCTATGCT. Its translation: CASSDPNIYA. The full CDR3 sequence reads CASSDPNIYAEQFF.

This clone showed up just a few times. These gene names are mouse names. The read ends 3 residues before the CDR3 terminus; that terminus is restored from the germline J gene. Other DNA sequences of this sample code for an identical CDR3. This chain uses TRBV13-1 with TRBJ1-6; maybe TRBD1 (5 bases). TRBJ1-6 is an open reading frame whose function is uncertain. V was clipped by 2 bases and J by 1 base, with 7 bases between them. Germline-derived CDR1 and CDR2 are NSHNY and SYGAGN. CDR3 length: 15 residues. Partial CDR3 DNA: TGTGCCAGCAGTGACGACAGCTCCTATAATTCGCCC. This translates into CASSDDSSYNSP. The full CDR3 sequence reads CASSDDSSYNSPLYF.

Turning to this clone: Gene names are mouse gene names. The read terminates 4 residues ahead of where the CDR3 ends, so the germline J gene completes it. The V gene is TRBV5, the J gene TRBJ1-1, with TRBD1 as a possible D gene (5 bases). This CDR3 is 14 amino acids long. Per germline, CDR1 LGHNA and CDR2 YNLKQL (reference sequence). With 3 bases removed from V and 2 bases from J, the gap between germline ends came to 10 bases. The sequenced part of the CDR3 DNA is TGTGCCAGCAGCCAGGCAGGGAGCAACACA. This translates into CASSQAGSNT. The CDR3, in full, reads CASSQAGSNTEVFF.